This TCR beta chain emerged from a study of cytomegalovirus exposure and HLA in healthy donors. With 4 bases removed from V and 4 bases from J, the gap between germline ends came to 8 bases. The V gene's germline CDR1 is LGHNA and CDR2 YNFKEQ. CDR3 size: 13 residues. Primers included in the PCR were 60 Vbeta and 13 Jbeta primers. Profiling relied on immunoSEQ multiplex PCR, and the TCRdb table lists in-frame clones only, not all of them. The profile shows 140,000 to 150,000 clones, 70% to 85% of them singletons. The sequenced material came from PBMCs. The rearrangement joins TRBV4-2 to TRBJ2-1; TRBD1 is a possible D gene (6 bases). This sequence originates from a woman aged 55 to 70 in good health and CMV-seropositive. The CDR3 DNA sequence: TGTGCCAGCAGCCCCAGGGGATACAATGAGCAGTTCTTC. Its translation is CASSPRGYNEQFF.